This T cell receptor beta chain was captured by sequencing in a study of blood T cell repertoires in COVID-19. About the research overall: T cells, B-cell-depleted T cells, or PBMCs provided the cDNA or gDNA that served as material.

The assay was immunoSEQ multiplex PCR, and TCRdb's table has in-frame clones only and misses some. The data show tens of thousands of clones, over 65% seen once. This clone is classed as medium-sized. This clonotype was obtained from a man between 65 and 80 years old with acute or convalescent COVID-19. Sequences were obtained from peripheral blood.

CDR3 sequence (DNA): TGTGCCAGCAGCTCAGCCGGGACACGTGAACATGGCTACACCTTC. Translating gives CASSSAGTREHGYTF. J is TRBJ1-2 and V is TRBV5-6; D is possibly TRBD1 (6 bases). CDR1 and CDR2 from the germline V gene are SGHDT and YYEEEE. This CDR3 contains 15 residues. Trimming cost V 3 bases and J 6 bases, with 18 bases left between them.